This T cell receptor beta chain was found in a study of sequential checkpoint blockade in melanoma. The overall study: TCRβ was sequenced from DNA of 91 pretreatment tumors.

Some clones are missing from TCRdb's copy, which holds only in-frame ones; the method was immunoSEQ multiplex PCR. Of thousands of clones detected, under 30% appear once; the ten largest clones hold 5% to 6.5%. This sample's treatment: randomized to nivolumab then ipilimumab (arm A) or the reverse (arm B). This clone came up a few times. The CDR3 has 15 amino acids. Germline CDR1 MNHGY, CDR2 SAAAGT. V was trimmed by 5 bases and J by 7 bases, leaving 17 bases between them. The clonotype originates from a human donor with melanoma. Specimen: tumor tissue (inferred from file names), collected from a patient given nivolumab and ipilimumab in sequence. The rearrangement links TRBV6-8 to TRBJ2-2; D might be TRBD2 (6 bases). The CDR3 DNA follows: TGTGCCAGCAGTGTCACTAGCCCCCTGGGCGGGGAGCTGTTTTTT. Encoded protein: CASSVTSPLGGELFF.